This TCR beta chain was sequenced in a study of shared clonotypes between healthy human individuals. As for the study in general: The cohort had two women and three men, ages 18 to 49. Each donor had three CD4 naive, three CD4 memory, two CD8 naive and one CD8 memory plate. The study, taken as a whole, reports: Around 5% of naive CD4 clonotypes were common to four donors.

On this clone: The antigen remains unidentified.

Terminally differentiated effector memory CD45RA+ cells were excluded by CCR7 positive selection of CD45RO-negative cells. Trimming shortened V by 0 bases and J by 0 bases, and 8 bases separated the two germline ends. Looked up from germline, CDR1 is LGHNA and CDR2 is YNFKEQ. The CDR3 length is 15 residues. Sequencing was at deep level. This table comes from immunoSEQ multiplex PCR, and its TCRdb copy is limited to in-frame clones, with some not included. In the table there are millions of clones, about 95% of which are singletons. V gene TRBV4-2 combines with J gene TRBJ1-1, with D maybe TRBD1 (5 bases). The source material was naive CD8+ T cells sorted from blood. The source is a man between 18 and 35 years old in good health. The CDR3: CASSQDRGVNTEAFF. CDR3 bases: TGTGCCAGCAGCCAAGATCGGGGGGTGAACACTGAAGCTTTCTTT.